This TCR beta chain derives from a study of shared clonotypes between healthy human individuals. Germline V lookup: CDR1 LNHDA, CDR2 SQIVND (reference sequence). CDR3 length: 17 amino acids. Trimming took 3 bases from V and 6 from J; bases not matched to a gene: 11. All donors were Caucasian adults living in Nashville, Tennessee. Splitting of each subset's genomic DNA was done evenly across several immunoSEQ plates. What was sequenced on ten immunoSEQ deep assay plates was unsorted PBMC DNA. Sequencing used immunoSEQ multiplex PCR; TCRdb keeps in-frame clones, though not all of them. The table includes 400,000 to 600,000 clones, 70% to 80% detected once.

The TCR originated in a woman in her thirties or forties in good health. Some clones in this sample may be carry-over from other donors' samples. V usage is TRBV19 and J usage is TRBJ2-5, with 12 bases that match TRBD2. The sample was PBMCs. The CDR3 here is CASSMPSGRATSKTQYF. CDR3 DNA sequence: TGTGCCAGTAGTATGCCTAGCGGGAGGGCCACATCAAAGACCCAGTACTTC. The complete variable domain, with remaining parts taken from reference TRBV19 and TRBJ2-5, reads DGGITQSPKYLFRKEGQNVTLSCEQNLNHDAMYWYRQDPGQGLRLIYYSQIVNDFQKGDIAEGYSVSREKKESFPLTVTSAQKNPTAFYLCASSMPSGRATSKTQYFGPGTRLLVL.